The entry that follows covers one T cell receptor beta chain sequence. The CDR3 extends over 17 amino acids. Germline-derived CDR1 and CDR2 are MGHRA and YSYEKL. Trimming removed 0 bases from V and 2 bases from J, with 14 bases in between. Method: immunoSEQ multiplex PCR; TCRdb's copy keeps in-frame clones and lacks some. The data contain 630,000 or so clones, more than 95% of them singletons. This sample was included in a study of shared clonotypes between healthy human individuals. Naive CD8 cells comprised CD45RO-negative, CCR7-positively selected cells, excluding terminally differentiated effector memory CD45RA+ cells.

Sequences were obtained from naive CD8+ T cells sorted from blood. The chain links TRBV4-1 to TRBJ2-1; a weak D match, TRBD2 (6 bases). The receptor's source is a man aged 30 to 39 in good health. CDR3 DNA sequence: TGCGCCAGCAGCCAAGATCGTCGGACGGGAGCCTACAATGAGCAGTTCTTC. Protein product: CASSQDRRTGAYNEQFF.